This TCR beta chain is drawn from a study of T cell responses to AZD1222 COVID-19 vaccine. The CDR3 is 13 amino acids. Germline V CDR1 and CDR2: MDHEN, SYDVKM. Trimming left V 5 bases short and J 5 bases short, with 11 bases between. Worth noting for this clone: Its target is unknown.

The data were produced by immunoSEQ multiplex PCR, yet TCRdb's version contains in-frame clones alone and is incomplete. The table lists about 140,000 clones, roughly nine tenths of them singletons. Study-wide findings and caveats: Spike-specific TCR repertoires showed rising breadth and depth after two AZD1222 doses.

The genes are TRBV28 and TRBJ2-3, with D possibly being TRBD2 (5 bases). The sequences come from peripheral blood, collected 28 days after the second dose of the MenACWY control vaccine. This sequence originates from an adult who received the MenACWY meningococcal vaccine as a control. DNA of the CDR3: TGTGCCAGCAGTCCAACCGCGGGAGATACGCAGTATTTT. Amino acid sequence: CASSPTAGDTQYF.